A selection of T cell receptor beta chains follows, all from one sample in a study of blood T cell repertoires in COVID-19. The protocol was immunoSEQ multiplex PCR, while the TCRdb copy is restricted to in-frame clones and leaves out a portion. The table lists 250,000 or so clones, approximately 90% of them singletons. The sequencing sample was made of peripheral blood. Source of these receptors: a man between 18 and 35 years old with active or convalescent COVID-19. CDR3s include the opening cysteine and the closing phenylalanine or tryptophan. A D gene is named only where the DNA matches it firmly. Clone sizes are given selectively: once, few, many, or a class where the clone is expanded.

j_call	v_call	d_call	clone_size	cdr3_nt	cdr3_aa
TRBJ1-6	TRBV5-8	TRBD1	NA	TGTGCCAGCAGCTTGATCGGGACAGGGAATAATTCACCCCTCCACTTT	CASSLIGTGNNSPLHF
TRBJ1-3	TRBV19	NA	NA	TGTGCCACTGGACAGAGCTCTGGAAACACCATATATTTT	CATGQSSGNTIYF
TRBJ2-3	TRBV5-1	TRBD2	NA	TGCGCCAGCAGCTTGGATCAAACTAGCGGGAGGGCCTATCCAGATACGCAGTATTTT	CASSLDQTSGRAYPDTQYF
TRBJ2-1	TRBV7-2	NA	NA	TGTGCCAGCAGCTTAGGGTTGGGGGCTGAGCAGTTCTTC	CASSLGLGAEQFF
TRBJ1-1	TRBV10-3	NA	NA	TGTGCCATCAGTGAGTCCAGAAGGCAGGGGAACACTGAAGCTTTCTTT	CAISESRRQGNTEAFF
TRBJ1-5	TRBV6-6	TRBD1	NA	TGTGCCAGCAGTTACCCCGACAGGGTTGTAAATCAGCCCCAGCATTTT	CASSYPDRVVNQPQHF
TRBJ2-1	TRBV24-1	TRBD2	few	TGTGCCACCAGTGATTTGCCAGGGGCTAGCGGGAGCATGTACAATGAGCAGTTCTTC	CATSDLPGASGSMYNEQFF
TRBJ1-4	TRBV2	NA	NA	TGTGCCAGCAGTGAAGTCGGACTCACTACTAATGAAAAACTGTTTTTT	CASSEVGLTTNEKLFF
TRBJ2-2	TRBV10-3	TRBD2	NA	TGTGCCATCAGTGAGTCGAGCGGGGGACTAACCGGGGAGCTGTTTTTT	CAISESSGGLTGELFF
TRBJ2-7	TRBV10-3	NA	NA	TGTGCCATCAGCGACGCCTTCCGGGGCTCCTACGAGCAGTACTTC	CAISDAFRGSYEQYF
TRBJ2-7	TRBV27	NA	NA	TGTGCCAGCAGACAACACCGGGCCGCTGAGGGCCACGAGCAGTACTTC	CASRQHRAAEGHEQYF
TRBJ1-2	TRBV6-6	TRBD1	NA	TGTGCCAGCAGTTACGAGCTACAGGGGTCCTATGGCTACACCTTC	CASSYELQGSYGYTF
TRBJ1-1	TRBV6-5	NA	NA	TGTGCCAGCAGGGCACGGGGGACGAACACTGAAGCTTTCTTT	CASRARGTNTEAFF
TRBJ1-2	TRBV9	NA	NA	TGTGCCAGCAGCCCTCACCTGGGGGGCTATGGCTACACCTTC	CASSPHLGGYGYTF
TRBJ2-2	TRBV6-2/TRBV6-3	TRBD1	NA	TGTGCCAGCAGTTACCCCCTAGGGACAGGATGGAACACCGGGGAGCTGTTTTTT	CASSYPLGTGWNTGELFF
TRBJ1-4	TRBV28	TRBD1	NA	TGTGCCAGCAGTTTAGGAACCGGGACAGGGGAGGAAAAACTGTTTTTT	CASSLGTGTGEEKLFF
TRBJ2-7	TRBV5-6	NA	NA	TGTGCCAGCTCTCAGGGCAGGCCACCCTACGAGCAGTACTTC	CASSQGRPPYEQYF
TRBJ2-7	TRBV7-3	NA	NA	TGTGCCAGCAGCTACACGGGGACGGGGGACGAGCAGTACTTC	CASSYTGTGDEQYF
TRBJ1-2	TRBV13	TRBD1	NA	TGTGCCAGCAGCCACAGGGGGTTCAGCTATGGCTACACCTTC	CASSHRGFSYGYTF
TRBJ2-5	TRBV14	TRBD1	few	TGTGCCAGCAGCCATTGGGACAGGGGACAAGAGACCCAGTACTTC	CASSHWDRGQETQYF
TRBJ1-5	TRBV19	TRBD1	NA	TGTGCCAGTAGTACCCAGGGGGCTGGAAGCAATCAGCCCCAGCATTTT	CASSTQGAGSNQPQHF
TRBJ1-1	TRBV6-2/TRBV6-3	NA	NA	TGTGCCAGCAGTTTCAGGGGTAACACTGAAGCTTTCTTT	CASSFRGNTEAFF
TRBJ2-5	TRBV7-2	NA	NA	TGTGCCAGCAGAGGACAGATCGCGGAGACCCAGTACTTC	CASRGQIAETQYF
TRBJ1-5	TRBV18	TRBD1	NA	TGTGCCAGCTCACCCTCGAGAGGACAGGGCAATCAGCCCCAGCATTTT	CASSPSRGQGNQPQHF
TRBJ2-3	TRBV7-3	TRBD2	NA	TGTGCCAGCAGCTTCAGGCTAGCGGGAAGAGATACGCAGTATTTT	CASSFRLAGRDTQYF
TRBJ1-5	TRBV24-1	NA	few	TGTGCCACCAGTCAAACCGCCAGGGGAGATAATCAGCCCCAGCATTTT	CATSQTARGDNQPQHF
TRBJ2-7	TRBV30	NA	NA	TGTGCCTGGAGAGGGAGGCTGGCGGGGGAGCAGTACTTC	CAWRGRLAGEQYF
TRBJ1-5	TRBV6-5	TRBD1	few	TGTGCCAGCAGCTCCAGGGGGCAGGGACAGCCCCAGCATTTT	CASSSRGQGQPQHF
TRBJ1-6	TRBV7-9	NA	NA	TGTGCCAGCACCTCATACAGGGCGACCTATTCACCCCTCCACTTT	CASTSYRATYSPLHF
TRBJ1-1	TRBV11-2	NA	NA	TGTGCCAGCAGGCGCCGGGGAGGGGGGCGTACTGAAGCTTTCTTT	CASRRRGGGRTEAFF
TRBJ1-2	TRBV6-5	NA	NA	TGTGCCAGCAGTCGGACACGAAAGAACTATGGCTACACCTTC	CASSRTRKNYGYTF
TRBJ2-1	TRBV4-2	TRBD2	NA	TGTGCCAGCAGCCTGAAGGAGGGAGGGCCGGCTCTTGAGCAGTTCTTC	CASSLKEGGPALEQFF
TRBJ2-7	TRBV7-9	NA	NA	TGTGCCAGCAGCTCCGCTGGACTTGCCTACGAGCAGTACTTC	CASSSAGLAYEQYF
TRBJ2-3	TRBV29-1	NA	NA	TGCAGCGTTGAGGGGGCTTTTAATACTCCAGATACGCAGTATTTT	CSVEGAFNTPDTQYF
TRBJ2-1	TRBV12-3/TRBV12-4	NA	NA	TGTGCCAGCAGAGGGGCCTACAATGAGCAGTTCTTC	CASRGAYNEQFF
TRBJ1-1	TRBV14	NA	NA	TGTGCCAGCAGCCAAGGAGCGAACACTGAAGCTTTCTTT	CASSQGANTEAFF
TRBJ2-1	TRBV11-2	TRBD2	NA	TGTGCCAGCAGCCCCCACCTGCGGACTAGCCCCAATAGTGAGCAGTTCTTC	CASSPHLRTSPNSEQFF
TRBJ1-2	TRBV18	NA	NA	TGTGCCAGCTCAACGCAGACAGCTAACTATGGCTACACCTTC	CASSTQTANYGYTF
TRBJ2-7	TRBV19	TRBD1	NA	TGTGCCAGTAGTATAAGTAGGGGGCGAGGAGAGCAGTACTTC	CASSISRGRGEQYF
TRBJ2-3	TRBV28	TRBD2	NA	TGTGCCAGCAGTTTGCTCACTAGCGGGGGGGCTGCTAGCACAGATACGCAGTATTTT	CASSLLTSGGAASTDTQYF
TRBJ1-1	TRBV6-4	NA	NA	TGTGCCAGCAGCCCGACAGGCATCACCCGACTGAACACTGAAGCTTTCTTT	CASSPTGITRLNTEAFF
TRBJ1-3	TRBV6-5	NA	NA	TGTGCCAGCAGCACTGGGACATACACTGGAAACACCATATATTTT	CASSTGTYTGNTIYF
TRBJ1-1	TRBV5-6	NA	once	TGTGCCAGCAGCTTGCTCGGGTCCTTAGCGAACACTGAAGCTTTCTTT	CASSLLGSLANTEAFF
TRBJ2-3	TRBV2	NA	NA	TGTGCCAGCAGTGAAGGGGGCCAGGGTACCGATACGCAGTATTTT	CASSEGGQGTDTQYF
TRBJ2-2	TRBV4-3	NA	NA	TGCGCCAGCAGCCAAGGGGCAGGGTGGACCGGGGAGCTGTTTTTT	CASSQGAGWTGELFF
TRBJ1-2	TRBV9	TRBD1	NA	TGTGCCAGCAGCGTAGGAGGGGACAGGGGCTTGAAGAATGGCTACACCTTC	CASSVGGDRGLKNGYTF
TRBJ2-1	TRBV11-2	NA	NA	TGTGCCAGCAGCTTGGCCGTAGGTGCGGAGTTCTTC	CASSLAVGAEFF
TRBJ2-5	TRBV28	TRBD2	once	TGTGCCAGCAGTTACCTAGCGGGAGGGGGGGAGACCCAGTACTTC	CASSYLAGGGETQYF
TRBJ2-2	TRBV9	TRBD2	NA	TGTGCCAGCAGCCCCAGCGGGAGGGCCCTCGGCGGGGAGCTGTTTTTT	CASSPSGRALGGELFF
TRBJ1-1	TRBV4-1	TRBD1	NA	TGCGCCAGCAGCCCGACGGGGCAGGGGGGCACTGAAGCTTTCTTT	CASSPTGQGGTEAFF
TRBJ1-1	TRBV2	TRBD1	NA	TGTGCCAGCCTCTTTACAGGGGAAACTGAAGCTTTCTTT	CASLFTGETEAFF
TRBJ1-2	TRBV5-8	NA	NA	TGTGCCAGCAGCGGGACTCCTTATGGCTACACCTTC	CASSGTPYGYTF
TRBJ2-1	TRBV11-3	NA	NA	TGTGCCAGCAGCTTCTCCGATGAGCAGTTCTTC	CASSFSDEQFF
TRBJ2-2	TRBV7-9	NA	many	TGTGCCAGCAGCTTAGGATCGAAGACAACCGGGGAGCTGTTTTTT	CASSLGSKTTGELFF
TRBJ2-5	TRBV3-1/TRBV3-2	TRBD2	NA	TGTGCCAGCAGCCAAGTCGTCTCGCGGGGGGGCCTAGAGACCCAGTACTTC	CASSQVVSRGGLETQYF
TRBJ1-2	TRBV5-1	NA	few	TGCGCCAGCAGCTTGGCCGGGGGAGGCGGCTATGGCTACACCTTC	CASSLAGGGGYGYTF
TRBJ2-7	TRBV29-1	TRBD1	NA	TGCAGCGCTCGACAGGGGGGGAACGAGCAGTACTTC	CSARQGGNEQYF